This T cell receptor beta chain derives from a study of T cell repertoires in cytomegalovirus infection. Study-level information: Both a matching HLA type and CMV infection were indicated by public TCR beta signatures.

In this sample, this clonotype turned up many times. Its target is not known. Study-wide findings and caveats: In two of eight donors, the top clonotype was HLA-C-restricted CMV-specific. Using cumulative public TCR beta family frequency, the authors identified those who carried CMV together with the relevant HLA.

V was cut by 2 bases and J by 2 bases, with 8 bases left in between. In germline, CDR1 is SGHNT, CDR2 YYREEE (reference sequence). The CDR3 contains 14 residues. TCRdb ran MiXCR on the reads and lists one entry per CDR3 protein. The sample lists roughly 640,000 distinct CDR3 sequences; approximately 25% were seen once. This clonotype originated in a human donor in good health (CMV status not recorded). Some clones in this sample may be carry-over from other donors' samples. Sequenced: CD8+ T cells from PBMCs. The rearrangement links TRBV5-4 to TRBJ2-1; TRBD1 might be the D (6 bases). This CDR3 reads CASSLEGAYNEQFF. CDR3 nucleotide sequence: TGTGCCAGCAGCTTAGAGGGGGCCTACAATGAGCAGTTCTTC.